The 19 T cell receptor beta chains given below trace back to one sample, sequenced in a study of blood T cell repertoires in COVID-19 (dated by TCRdb to 2020 to 2021). The protocol used for the library was the immunoSEQ multiplex PCR assay. TCRdb obtained this table from immuneACCESS and retained in-frame rearrangements with V and J assigned. These tables miss some clones; where compared with another copy, unresolved V genes account for less than half of the shortfall, and the remainder is unexplained. The table for this sample lists 350,000 to 400,000 clones; about 89% of them were counted only once. The ten top clones hold around 0.94% of the sample. The specimen sequenced was PBMCs or T cells enriched from blood (not recorded which). The receptors were sampled from a woman aged 35 to 49 who had been exposed to COVID-19.

V and J are TRBV2 and TRBJ2-7; no definite D call. The CDR3 runs to 14 residues. The germline V gene has CDR1 SNHLY and CDR2 FYNNEI. V was shortened by 10 bases and J by 2 bases, with 18 bases between the two germline ends. The CDR3 reads CATKFWASTYEQYF. Written as DNA, the CDR3 is TGTGCCACGAAATTTTGGGCATCAACCTACGAGCAGTACTTC.

The CDR3 DNA is TGTGCCAGCAGAGCCCCCATGAACACTGAAGCTTTCTTT. Protein: CASRAPMNTEAFF. This chain joins TRBV6-5 and TRBJ1-1; D remains ambiguous. CDR1 is MNHEY and CDR2 is SVGAGI in the germline V gene. The CDR3 covers 13 residues. V lost 6 bases to trimming and J lost 0 bases, with 8 bases between them.

The genes are TRBV3-1 (or the pseudogene TRBV3-2) and TRBJ2-7, with TRBD2 as a possible D gene (6 bases). The CDR3 is 13 residues long. Germline V CDR1 and CDR2: LGHDT, YNNKEL (reference sequence). V was pared by 1 base and J by 6 bases, with 10 bases between. For the CDR3, the DNA is TGTGCCAGCAGCCAAGTTGACGGGGGCGAGCAGTACTTC. Protein: CASSQVDGGEQYF.

The chain is built from TRBV9 and TRBJ2-1; D gene ambiguous. Trimming took 0 bases from V and 6 from J, leaving 7 bases between them. In germline, CDR1 is SGDLS, CDR2 YYNGEE. CDR3 size: 13 residues. The CDR3 region is CASSVDIANEQFF. As DNA, the CDR3 is TGTGCCAGCAGCGTAGACATAGCCAATGAGCAGTTCTTC.

V gene TRBV7-9 combines with J gene TRBJ2-7; perhaps TRBD1 as D (6 bases). Looked up from germline, CDR1 is SEHNR and CDR2 is FQNEAQ (reference sequence). The germline V and J ends were trimmed by 1 base and 5 bases, with 9 bases remaining between them. This CDR3 is 13 amino acids long. The CDR3 DNA sequence: TGTGCCAGCAGCTTAGGGGCAGGGGACGAGCAGTACTTC. It yields the protein CASSLGAGDEQYF.

V is TRBV7-8 and J is TRBJ1-6; D is unresolved. CDR3 length equals 13 residues. The V and J ends lost 3 bases and 12 bases respectively, with 12 bases between them. CDR1 and CDR2 (germline): SGHVS, FQNEAQ. CDR3 protein: CASSFGESRPLHF. DNA for the CDR3: TGTGCCAGCAGCTTCGGGGAAAGTCGACCCCTCCACTTT.

V is TRBV5-5 and J is TRBJ1-1; no reliable D call. From germline, CDR1 is SGHKS and CDR2 YYEKEE (reference sequence). V gave up 0 bases and J gave up 7 bases, with 13 bases separating them. The CDR3 contains 14 residues. The CDR3 spells CASSLGVPQSEAFF. Written as DNA, the CDR3 is TGTGCCAGCAGCTTGGGCGTACCACAGAGTGAAGCTTTCTTT.

This rearrangement joins TRBV6-5 to TRBJ1-2; 10 bases agree with TRBD1. Germline lookup yields CDR1 MNHEY and CDR2 SVGAGI. The CDR3 consists of 15 residues. The V and J ends lost 10 bases and 4 bases, in that order; junction bases with no gene match: 12. CDR3 residues: CATPPRTGGLYGYTF. The DNA of the CDR3 is TGTGCCACACCGCCGCGGACAGGGGGACTCTATGGCTACACCTTC.

This rearrangement joins TRBV11-1 to TRBJ2-2; D is unresolved. The V and J ends lost 3 bases and 1 base respectively, with 9 bases between them. CDR3 length equals 15 residues. Germline V lookup: CDR1 SGHAT, CDR2 FQDESV (reference sequence). In DNA, the CDR3 is TGTGCCAGCAGCTTGGGCGCGAAGAACACCGGGGAGCTGTTTTTT. Translated, it gives CASSLGAKNTGELFF.

The CDR3 sequence is CASSLVGLAGVGNEQFF. In DNA form, the CDR3 reads TGTGCCAGCAGCTTAGTGGGCCTAGCGGGAGTTGGGAATGAGCAGTTCTTC. The V call is TRBV11-3, the J call TRBJ2-1; 10 nucleotides agree with TRBD2. V gave up 1 base and J gave up 7 bases; unmatched junction bases: 10. This CDR3 comprises 17 residues. CDR1 SGHNT and CDR2 YENEEA come from the germline V gene.

The chain is built from TRBV11-2 and TRBJ2-7; D is uncertain. Germline V CDR1 and CDR2: SGHAT, FQNNGV. CDR3 length: 13 amino acids. Trimming took off 3 bases at V and 2 bases at J, with 8 bases between the two ends. CDR3 residues: CASSFRLAYEQYF. The CDR3 bases are TGTGCCAGCAGCTTCAGGTTGGCCTACGAGCAGTACTTC.

This rearrangement joins TRBV11-2 to TRBJ1-1; a weak D match, TRBD1 (5 bases). CDR1 is SGHAT, CDR2 FQNNGV, per germline. The CDR3 has 14 residues. The V end lost 5 bases, the J end lost 3 bases, and 13 bases lay between the germline ends. DNA of the CDR3: TGTGCCAGCAGCCGGTTCGGGGGGTACACTGAAGCTTTCTTT. This encodes CASSRFGGYTEAFF.

This chain connects TRBV7-2 to TRBJ1-5, with 7 bases fitting TRBD1. This CDR3 is built from 16 residues. CDR1 and CDR2 from the germline V gene are SGHTA and FQGNSA. J lost 2 bases, V lost 5 bases, and 9 bases had no gene match. Written as DNA, the CDR3 is TGTGCCAGCAGCCCGGAAAGACAGGGAGGCAATCAGCCCCAGCATTTT. This gives the protein CASSPERQGGNQPQHF.

The chain has TRBV7-2 and TRBJ2-2; D is undetermined. This CDR3 has 15 amino acids. V lost 2 bases and J lost 6, with 13 bases in between. Germline V gene lookup returns CDR1 SGHTA and CDR2 FQGNSA. CDR3 coding DNA: TGTGCCAGCAGCTTAAGCCCCGGGTTATCCGGGGAGCTGTTTTTT. Translated: CASSLSPGLSGELFF.

The chain has TRBV2 and TRBJ2-3, with 8 bases that match TRBD2. Germline V CDR1 and CDR2: SNHLY, FYNNEI. The CDR3 consists of 15 residues. The V and J ends lost 5 bases and 2 bases, in that order; junction bases with no gene match: 6. CDR3 nucleotides: TGTGCCAGCAGTAAGGAAGCGGGAGACACAGATACGCAGTATTTT. Protein product: CASSKEAGDTDTQYF.

This clone occurred once. The rearrangement joins TRBV6-6 to TRBJ1-1; a weak D match, TRBD1 (5 bases). Germline V CDR1 and CDR2: MNHNY, SVGAGI (reference sequence). V was shortened by 5 bases and J by 1 base, with 11 bases between the two germline ends. The CDR3 is 14 residues long. The CDR3 DNA is TGTGCCAGCAGTCGAGACACAGGGAACACTGAAGCTTTCTTT. This translates into CASSRDTGNTEAFF.

The rearrangement joins TRBV7-2 to TRBJ2-5, with D possibly matching TRBD2 (6 bases). The CDR3 is made up of 14 amino acids. V lost 8 bases to trimming and J lost 7 bases, with 20 bases between them. Germline V gives CDR1 SGHTA, CDR2 FQGNSA. The CDR3 nucleotides read TGTGCCAGCTGCCCGGACCGGAGGGCGCTGACCCAGTACTTC. It is translated as CASCPDRRALTQYF.

This chain connects TRBV2 to TRBJ2-3; the D is unclear. CDR1 SNHLY and CDR2 FYNNEI come from the germline V gene. V was shortened by 7 bases and J by 2 bases, with 7 bases between the two germline ends. This CDR3 comprises 12 residues. The CDR3 coding sequence is TGTGCCAGCAAAACAACCACAGATACGCAGTATTTT. Encoded protein: CASKTTTDTQYF.

V gene TRBV24-1 combines with J gene TRBJ2-1; TRBD2 is a possible D gene (6 bases). Trimming removed 9 bases at V and 5 bases at J, with 13 bases between. This CDR3 has 13 residues. Germline CDR1 reads KGHDR; CDR2 reads SFDVKD. CDR3 sequence reads: CATGDSTHNEQFF. The CDR3 DNA is TGTGCCACCGGGGACTCCACCCACAATGAGCAGTTCTTC.